This T cell receptor beta chain was identified in a study of blood T cell repertoires in COVID-19. About the research overall: Sources were T cells, B-cell-depleted T cells, or PBMCs; the material itself was cDNA or gDNA.

Trimming left V 2 bases short and J 1 base short, with 14 bases between. Germline values: CDR1 KGHSH, CDR2 LQKENI. The CDR3 length is 16 residues. In the source study's methods: The authors estimated nucleated cell counts from reference gene primer amplification. The table came from immunoSEQ multiplex PCR; TCRdb's copy has only in-frame clones and leaves some out. V, J and clone size derive from that table, while D and trimming were established from the DNA sequence. The data show under 300,000 clones, about 79% seen once. A few counts support this clone. The receptor's source is a middle-aged woman who had recovered from COVID-19. The source material was peripheral blood. This chain connects TRBV18 to TRBJ1-1; no reliable D call. In DNA form, the CDR3 reads TGTGCCAGCTCACCATCTGGGCAGACCGAGAACACTGAAGCTTTCTTT. Translation: CASSPSGQTENTEAFF.